The clone carrying this TCR beta chain has just a few counts. What it binds is unknown. The data originate from a study of beta chain features in type 1 diabetes. Study-level results: The cDNA sequencing approach could over-represent high-TCR-expressing cells.

As every portion of the isolated RNA was reverse transcribed, the sequencing read expressed TCRB transcripts. Read counts averaged around 3.9 million for samples of naive, central memory and regulatory T cells. TCRdb's copy holds only in-frame clones and misses some; the assay was immunoSEQ multiplex PCR. The sample consists of some 270,000 clones, roughly 15% of them appearing once. Trimming removed 2 bases from V and 6 bases from J; junction bases left unmatched: 3. This CDR3 spans 14 amino acids. Per the germline V gene, CDR1 is SEHNR and CDR2 is FQNEAQ (reference sequence). Input material: naive CD4+ T cells from blood. The TCR sequence derives from a woman aged 40 to 55 in good health. The chain carries TRBV7-9 and TRBJ1-5; 8 bases fit TRBD1. CDR3 nucleotides: TGTGCCAGCAGCTTAACAGGGGGTCTTCAGCCCCAGCATTTT. Translating gives CASSLTGGLQPQHF.